Presented here are 21 T cell receptor beta chains from one specimen sequenced in a study of T-cell memory formation after mild COVID-19. TCRdb called the 5' RACE reads again in MiXCR, with one record for every CDR3 protein. The sample lists approximately 98,000 distinct CDR3 sequences; about 18% were seen once. The sequenced material came from PBMCs or a T cell subset sorted from them (not recorded which). The source is a man aged 18 to 30 who had mild COVID-19 (a few samples of this study predate the infection). Cell type and time point are not known.

The chain joins TRBV19 to TRBJ1-1; D not certain. Germline CDR1 reads LNHDA; CDR2 reads SQIVND (reference sequence). V dropped 7 bases and J dropped 1 base, with 16 bases sitting between them. CDR3 length: 15 residues. DNA of the CDR3: TGTGCCAGTATATTAGATCCGGCAGAGAACACTGAAGCTTTCTTT. Encoded protein: CASILDPAENTEAFF.

The CDR3 bases are TGCAGTGCTAGAAAGCCTAATTCACCCCTCCACTTT. Translation gives CSARKPNSPLHF. The chain carries TRBV20-1 and TRBJ1-6, with no clear D. Deletions cut 2 bases from V and 6 bases from J, with 5 bases between. The CDR3 sequence is 12 residues long. The germline CDR1 and CDR2 sequences are DFQATT and SNEGSKA (reference sequence).

This chain joins TRBV5-1 and TRBJ1-1; D not resolved. CDR1 and CDR2 (germline): SGHRS, YFSETQ. The ends were cut back, 2 bases at V and 2 bases at J, with 10 bases in the middle. The CDR3 contains 14 residues. The CDR3 region is CASSFGPANTEAFF. Written as DNA, the CDR3 is TGCGCCAGCAGCTTTGGACCGGCCAACACTGAAGCTTTCTTT.

This clonotype was counted between two and nine times. The CDR3 is CASRSTGANTEAFF. In DNA form, the CDR3 reads TGTGCCAGCAGGTCTACAGGGGCGAACACTGAAGCTTTCTTT. The rearrangement joins TRBV6-5 to TRBJ1-1, with TRBD1 matching 7 bases. This CDR3 contains 14 residues. Germline V lookup: CDR1 MNHEY, CDR2 SVGAGI. V dropped 6 bases and J dropped 1; count of bases not matched to a gene: 5.

This clonotype was counted between two and nine times. This sequence joins TRBV7-7 and TRBJ2-5; tentative D call: TRBD2 (5 bases). Germline-derived CDR1 and CDR2 are SSHAT and FNYEAQ (reference sequence). The CDR3 is made up of 15 amino acids. Trimming left V 3 bases short and J 5 bases short, with 16 bases between. CDR3 in amino acids: CASSFSTAWEETQYF. DNA of the CDR3: TGTGCCAGCAGCTTTAGTACCGCCTGGGAGGAGACCCAGTACTTC.

The V gene is TRBV5-1, the J gene TRBJ2-5, with 7 bases aligning to TRBD1. This CDR3 spans 12 amino acids. From germline, CDR1 is SGHRS and CDR2 YFSETQ. The J segment lost 2 bases and the V segment lost 5 bases, leaving 0 bases of the junction unmatched. CDR3 in DNA: TGCGCCAGCAGACAGGGGCAAGAGACCCAGTACTTC. This translates into CASRQGQETQYF.

This sequence joins TRBV27 and TRBJ2-2; D is perhaps TRBD2 (6 bases). CDR3 size: 16 residues. Germline assignment: CDR1 MNHEY and CDR2 SMNVEV (reference sequence). V was pared by 1 base and J by 4 bases, with 13 bases between. The CDR3 region has the DNA TGTGCCAGCAGTTTATTATCCGGGGGAACCACCGGGGAGCTGTTTTTT. It translates to CASSLLSGGTTGELFF.

This clonotype was seen a handful of times. V usage is TRBV6-1 and J usage is TRBJ1-2, with 9 bases fitting TRBD1. V was pared by 6 bases and J by 3 bases, with 8 bases of the junction left unmatched. CDR1 is MNHNS and CDR2 is SASEGT in the germline V gene. CDR3 length: 15 amino acids. CDR3: CASRASGTGYYGYTF. The CDR3, as DNA: TGTGCCAGCAGAGCCTCCGGGACAGGGTACTATGGCTACACCTTC.

The table lists this clonotype with a few counts. V usage is TRBV24-1 and J usage is TRBJ2-3, with 11 bases fitting TRBD1. Germline-derived CDR1 and CDR2 are KGHDR and SFDVKD. V was clipped by 4 bases and J by 4 bases; unmatched bases: 9. The CDR3 extends over 17 amino acids. The CDR3 region is CATSDTGQGAASDTQYF. As DNA, the CDR3 is TGTGCCACCAGTGACACCGGACAGGGGGCGGCTTCAGATACGCAGTATTTT.

The chain is built from TRBV11-1 and TRBJ2-5, with TRBD2 as a possible D gene (5 bases). The ends were cut back, 7 bases at V and 6 bases at J, with 21 bases in the middle. Germline assignment: CDR1 SGHAT and CDR2 FQDESV (reference sequence). This CDR3 has 15 residues. In DNA form, the CDR3 reads TGTGCCAGCACCCCGAGGGCGAACTCAAGGAAGACCCAGTACTTC. Translated, it gives CASTPRANSRKTQYF.

This clonotype was observed a few times. The rearrangement joins TRBV20-1 to TRBJ2-7; 8 nucleotides match TRBD1. Trimming removed 3 bases from V and 4 bases from J; junction bases left unmatched: 8. The CDR3 extends over 14 amino acids. CDR1 DFQATT and CDR2 SNEGSKA come from the germline V gene (reference sequence). CDR3 in amino acids: CSASGDRNPYEQYF. CDR3 in DNA: TGCAGTGCTAGTGGGGACAGGAATCCTTACGAGCAGTACTTC.

This clonotype was detected a few times. The chain employs TRBV2 and TRBJ2-1, with D possibly TRBD1 on 6 matching bases. V was clipped by 3 bases and J by 3 bases, with 6 bases between them. The CDR3 totals 13 residues. CDR1 SNHLY and CDR2 FYNNEI come from the germline V gene. CDR3 protein: CASSEDSYNEQFF. CDR3 DNA: TGTGCCAGCAGTGAGGACAGCTACAATGAGCAGTTCTTC.

The genes are TRBV30 and TRBJ2-1; 8 nucleotides agree with TRBD2. The CDR3 loop spans 17 amino acids. Germline V lookup: CDR1 GTSNPN, CDR2 SVGIG (reference sequence). J was trimmed by 6 bases and V by 0 bases; bases with no gene match: 13. CDR3 DNA sequence: TGTGCCTGGAGTGTAAAACTGGGGACTAGGAGTATCAATGAGCAGTTCTTC. Translated: CAWSVKLGTRSINEQFF.

There are many counts of this clonotype. The rearrangement links TRBV5-1 to TRBJ2-2, with D unclear. Trimming stripped 2 bases from V and 2 bases from J, with 7 bases between. Per the germline V gene, CDR1 is SGHRS and CDR2 is YFSETQ. CDR3 size: 14 residues. The CDR3 loop reads CASSLGVNTGELFF. The CDR3 DNA reads TGCGCCAGCAGCTTAGGCGTTAACACCGGGGAGCTGTTTTTT.

This clonotype was observed a few times. The chain uses TRBV7-2 and TRBJ1-1; no clear D. CDR1 is SGHTA, CDR2 FQGNSA, per germline. The CDR3 loop spans 13 amino acids. The V end lost 5 bases, the J end lost 11 bases, and 18 bases lay between the germline ends. The CDR3 reads CASSLSAVPGAFF. For the CDR3, the DNA is TGTGCCAGCAGCCTAAGTGCGGTCCCGGGGGCTTTCTTT.

V usage is TRBV6-5 and J usage is TRBJ1-6; 8 positions agree with TRBD1. With 0 bases clipped from V and 7 bases from J, the junction kept 5 bases outside the gene matches. The germline gives CDR1 MNHEY, CDR2 SVGAGI. The CDR3 runs to 16 residues. The CDR3 sequence: CASSYSWGQANSPLHF. CDR3 bases: TGTGCCAGCAGTTACTCTTGGGGACAGGCCAATTCACCCCTCCACTTT.

This clonotype has more than one count but fewer than ten. J is TRBJ2-3 and V is TRBV12-3 or TRBV12-4; 8 nucleotides match TRBD2. The CDR3 consists of 14 residues. J lost 2 bases, V lost 8 bases, and 6 bases had no gene match. CDR3: CASRILAVTDTQYF. DNA for the CDR3: TGTGCCAGCCGAATACTAGCGGTCACAGATACGCAGTATTTT.

The chain links TRBV5-5 to TRBJ1-2, with D tentatively TRBD1 (5 bases). Between the trimmed V and J ends, which lost 4 bases and 3 bases, there was a span of 10 bases. CDR3 length: 13 amino acids. The germline V gene has CDR1 SGHKS and CDR2 YYEKEE (reference sequence). Written as DNA, the CDR3 is TGTGCCAGCAGCCTCCAGACAGACTATGGCTACACCTTC. Amino acids: CASSLQTDYGYTF.

This clonotype has a count of ten or more. This chain links TRBV7-2 with TRBJ2-2, with 9 nucleotides matching TRBD1. The germline gives CDR1 SGHTA, CDR2 FQGNSA. The CDR3 runs 15 residues. Trimming at V came to 0 bases and at J to 5 bases, leaving 1 base not matched to a gene. CDR3 nucleotides: TGTGCCAGCAGCTTAGCGACAGGGGGGACCGGGGAGCTGTTTTTT. The encoded protein is CASSLATGGTGELFF.

This chain uses TRBV4-3 with TRBJ2-1; D remains ambiguous. The CDR3 is made up of 13 amino acids. CDR1 and CDR2 from the germline V gene are LGHNA and YSLEER. V gave up 1 base and J gave up 9 bases, with 10 bases separating them. The CDR3 region has the DNA TGCGCCAGCAGCCAAGCCCCAGGTGGTGAGCAGTTCTTC. Encoded protein: CASSQAPGGEQFF.

The J gene is TRBJ2-3, the V gene TRBV5-1; perhaps TRBD2 as D (6 bases). Germline V gives CDR1 SGHRS, CDR2 YFSETQ. V lost 7 bases and J lost 0, with 21 bases in between. The CDR3 has 17 residues. CDR3 in DNA: TGCGCCAGCGCGTTGGCCCGAACGGCGGGGAGCACAGATACGCAGTATTTT. It is translated as CASALARTAGSTDTQYF. Combining the CDR3 with reference TRBV5-1 and TRBJ2-3 gives the whole variable domain KAGVTQTPRYLIKTRGQQVTLSCSPISGHRSVSWYQQTPGQGLQFLFEYFSETQRNKGNFPGRFSGRQFSNSRSEMNVSTLELGDSALYLCASALARTAGSTDTQYFGPGTRLTVL.